The 14 T cell receptor beta chains reported below all come from one sample, sequenced in a study of OX40 agonist ivuxolimab in advanced cancers. Generated by immunoSEQ multiplex PCR, the TCRdb table keeps only in-frame clones and is missing some. In the table there are under 55,000 clones, approximately 95% of which are singletons. Sequences were derived from CD4+ or CD8+ T cells sorted from blood, sampled in a trial of the OX40 agonist ivuxolimab. These receptors were obtained from an adult with an advanced solid tumor such as melanoma, head and neck, liver or kidney cancer.

There are a few counts of this clone. This chain joins TRBV25-1 and TRBJ1-1, with 7 positions matching TRBD1. CDR3 size: 12 residues. With V trimmed by 8 bases and J by 1 base, 1 base remained unmatched. The V gene's germline CDR1 is MGHDK and CDR2 SYGVNS. CDR3 protein: CASGTENTEAFF. Written as DNA, the CDR3 is TGTGCCAGCGGGACAGAGAACACTGAAGCTTTCTTT.

The chain joins TRBV19 to TRBJ2-1, with 10 bases identical to TRBD2. CDR3 length: 15 residues. The V segment lost 5 bases and the J segment 6 bases; nucleotides outside the gene matches: 7. Germline loops: CDR1 LNHDA, CDR2 SQIVND (reference sequence). In DNA, the CDR3 is TGTGCCAGTAGTGGGGGGACTAGCGTGTTCAATGAGCAGTTCTTC. It is translated as CASSGGTSVFNEQFF.

In DNA form, the CDR3 reads TGTGCCAGCAGCGTAGAGGGGAGGGACGAGCAGTACTTC. It codes for CASSVEGRDEQYF. The chain carries TRBV9 and TRBJ2-7, with 7 nucleotides matching TRBD2. This CDR3 has 13 residues. After removal of 0 bases from V and 5 bases from J, the junction contained 2 bases not matched to a gene. In germline, CDR1 is SGDLS, CDR2 YYNGEE.

The chain recombines TRBV6-6 with TRBJ2-1; D gene uncertain. V was trimmed by 2 bases and J by 7 bases, leaving 9 bases between them. Germline lookup yields CDR1 MNHNY and CDR2 SVGAGI (reference sequence). This CDR3 contains 13 residues. As DNA, the CDR3 is TGTGCCAGCAGTTACGGGCCCCTAAATGAGCAGTTCTTC. The encoded protein is CASSYGPLNEQFF.

The chain links TRBV7-9 to TRBJ2-1; possible D gene TRBD1, 6 bases. The CDR3 spans 12 residues. Germline CDR1 and CDR2: SEHNR and FQNEAQ (reference sequence). V was pared by 7 bases and J by 10 bases, with 14 bases between. In nucleotides, the CDR3 is TGTGCCAGCACCCTACAGGGCGCGGAGCAGTTCTTC. It specifies CASTLQGAEQFF.

The rearrangement links TRBV28 to TRBJ2-1; a weak D match, TRBD2 (5 bases). In germline, CDR1 is MDHEN, CDR2 SYDVKM. Trimming took 6 bases from V and 6 from J, leaving 18 bases between them. The CDR3 totals 15 residues. CDR3 sequence: CASSLSDPRGNEQFF. For the CDR3, the DNA is TGTGCCAGCAGCCTAAGCGACCCACGGGGCAATGAGCAGTTCTTC. The entire variable domain, with the rest obtained from reference TRBV28 and TRBJ2-1, is as follows: DVKVTQSSRYLVKRTGEKVFLECVQDMDHENMFWYRQDPGLGLRLIYFSYDVKMKEKGDIPEGYSVSREKKERFSLILESASTNQTSMYLCASSLSDPRGNEQFFGPGTRLTVL.

The chain joins TRBV7-2 to TRBJ1-1; D is uncertain. The germline gives CDR1 SGHTA, CDR2 FQGNSA. V lost 2 bases to trimming and J lost 1 base, with 11 bases between them. The CDR3 loop spans 15 amino acids. CDR3 protein: CASSLTVRANTEAFF. Written as DNA, the CDR3 is TGTGCCAGCAGCTTAACTGTTCGGGCGAACACTGAAGCTTTCTTT.

The rearrangement links TRBV5-8 to TRBJ2-7, with D possibly matching TRBD2 (6 bases). The CDR3 runs to 14 residues. The V and J ends lost 6 bases and 6 bases respectively, with 19 bases between them. Germline assignment: CDR1 SGHTS and CDR2 YDEGEE. This CDR3 is CASTSLGGTGEQYF. The CDR3 DNA sequence: TGTGCCAGCACCTCCCTAGGCGGGACGGGCGAGCAGTACTTC.

The rearrangement joins TRBV25-1 to TRBJ1-4, with 11 positions matching TRBD1. This CDR3 has 11 residues. Germline CDR1 and CDR2: MGHDK and SYGVNS. Trimming removed 8 bases from V and 10 bases from J; junction bases left unmatched: 0. The CDR3 loop reads CASGTGGKLFF. The CDR3 DNA reads as TGTGCCAGCGGGACAGGGGGAAAACTGTTTTTT.

A few counts support this clone. The V call is TRBV28, the J call TRBJ2-7; TRBD2 matches 8 bases. The junction had 7 bases not matched to a gene; V was cut back by 3 bases and J by 0 bases. Per germline, CDR1 MDHEN and CDR2 SYDVKM. The CDR3 is 16 amino acids. The CDR3 sequence: CASSFLAGTSSYEQYF. CDR3 coding DNA: TGTGCCAGCAGTTTTCTAGCGGGCACGAGCTCCTACGAGCAGTACTTC. The variable domain in full, completed from reference TRBV28 and TRBJ2-7, reads DVKVTQSSRYLVKRTGEKVFLECVQDMDHENMFWYRQDPGLGLRLIYFSYDVKMKEKGDIPEGYSVSREKKERFSLILESASTNQTSMYLCASSFLAGTSSYEQYFGPGTRLTVT.

The J gene is TRBJ2-1, the V gene TRBV9; 7 bases fit TRBD2. Germline assignment: CDR1 SGDLS and CDR2 YYNGEE. V trimming: 1 base; J trimming: 0 bases; junction bases outside the gene matches: 4. The CDR3 runs to 16 residues. The CDR3 sequence is CASSVPTGGSYNEQFF. In DNA, the CDR3 is TGTGCCAGCAGCGTACCGACGGGGGGCTCCTACAATGAGCAGTTCTTC.

The table lists this clone with a few counts. The chain is built from TRBV11-2 and TRBJ1-4; D is uncertain. The germline CDR1 and CDR2 sequences are SGHAT and FQNNGV. The CDR3 is made up of 11 amino acids. V dropped 5 bases and J dropped 4 bases, with 2 bases sitting between them. CDR3 loop: CASSRNEKLFF. The DNA of the CDR3 is TGTGCCAGCAGCCGTAATGAAAAACTGTTTTTT.

The V call is TRBV9, the J call TRBJ2-1; D remains unclear. The CDR3 runs 16 residues. Germline assignment: CDR1 SGDLS and CDR2 YYNGEE. V gave up 4 bases and J gave up 2 bases, with 16 bases separating them. The CDR3 reads CASSLPSAETYNEQFF. The CDR3 coding sequence is TGTGCCAGCAGCCTTCCATCCGCTGAGACCTACAATGAGCAGTTCTTC.

This clone was recorded once. The V gene is TRBV5-6, the J gene TRBJ1-6; tentative D call: TRBD1 (5 bases). Germline assignment: CDR1 SGHDT and CDR2 YYEEEE. This CDR3 has 14 amino acids. V was cut by 2 bases and J by 7 bases, with 10 bases left in between. Here the CDR3 reads CASSLDSLNSPLHF. CDR3 coding DNA: TGTGCCAGCAGCTTAGACAGCCTGAATTCACCCCTCCACTTT.